Following are 9 T cell receptor beta chains from one sample sequenced in a study of OX40 agonist ivuxolimab in advanced cancers. Measured with immunoSEQ multiplex PCR; TCRdb has only the in-frame clones, and not every one. The sample lists 70,000 to 95,000 clones, around 85% occurring once. The source was CD4+ or CD8+ T cells sorted from blood, collected in a trial of the OX40 agonist ivuxolimab. These receptors all come from an adult with an advanced solid tumor such as melanoma, head and neck, liver or kidney cancer.

This chain uses TRBV18 with TRBJ2-5; D tentatively reads TRBD1 or TRBD2 (5 bases each). The DNA end lines up better with TRBJ2-7; the J call may be wrong. The CDR3 covers 16 residues. Germline V gives CDR1 KGHSH, CDR2 LQKENI. The DNA for the CDR3 is TGTGCCAGCTCACCGGCTGGACGGGGCAGCTCCTACGAGCAGTACTTC. Amino acid sequence: CASSPAGRGSSYEQYF.

This sequence joins TRBV28 and TRBJ2-5, with D unresolved. The tail of the sequence fits TRBJ2-7 better, so the J call may be wrong. The germline V gene encodes CDR1 MDHEN and CDR2 SYDVKM. The CDR3 consists of 13 residues. CDR3 amino acids: CASSLSTSYEQYF. DNA of the CDR3: TGTGCCAGCAGTTTAAGTACTTCCTACGAGCAGTACTTC.

V and J are TRBV19 and TRBJ2-3, with unresolved D. The V end lost 2 bases, the J end lost 4 bases, and 13 bases lay between the germline ends. Germline-derived CDR1 and CDR2 are LNHDA and SQIVND (reference sequence). The CDR3 length is 15 residues. The chain's CDR3 is CASSISVSRADTQYF. The CDR3, as DNA: TGTGCCAGTAGTATATCTGTGAGTCGGGCAGATACGCAGTATTTT. Variable domain in full (rest from reference TRBV19 and TRBJ2-3): DGGITQSPKYLFRKEGQNVTLSCEQNLNHDAMYWYRQDPGQGLRLIYYSQIVNDFQKGDIAEGYSVSREKKESFPLTVTSAQKNPTAFYLCASSISVSRADTQYFGPGTRLTVL.

V usage is TRBV10-1 and J usage is TRBJ2-1; 7 bases agree with TRBD2. Germline V gene lookup returns CDR1 WNHNN and CDR2 SYGVQD (reference sequence). V was clipped by 7 bases and J by 6 bases; unmatched bases: 3. CDR3 length: 12 residues. In DNA form, the CDR3 reads TGCGCCAGCAAAGGCGGGAGCAATGAGCAGTTCTTC. It is translated as CASKGGSNEQFF.

In DNA form, the CDR3 reads TGTGCCAGCAGCTCCCTCGGACTAGCGGGAGGGCTCTTGTCACAGTACTTC. Protein sequence: CASSSLGLAGGLLSQYF. The genes are TRBV7-9 and TRBJ2-5; 15 bases fit TRBD2. V gave up 4 bases and J gave up 11 bases; unmatched junction bases: 14. The CDR3 runs to 17 residues. Germline V gene sequence: CDR1 SEHNR, CDR2 FQNEAQ (reference sequence).

The J gene is TRBJ2-7, the V gene TRBV7-9, with 9 bases fitting TRBD1. Trimming took 7 bases from V and 2 from J; bases not matched to a gene: 9. The CDR3 loop spans 15 amino acids. Germline V gene sequence: CDR1 SEHNR, CDR2 FQNEAQ (reference sequence). The CDR3 DNA reads TGTGCCAGCAACCCTGGGACAGGGCGGCCCTACGAGCAGTACTTC. This translates into CASNPGTGRPYEQYF.

The V gene is TRBV18, the J gene TRBJ2-2; D is unclear. The CDR3 sequence is 13 residues long. Trimming removed 3 bases from V and 5 bases from J, with 7 bases in between. Germline V gene data show CDR1 as KGHSH and CDR2 as LQKENI. The CDR3 loop reads CASSPLVTGELFF. CDR3 bases: TGTGCCAGCTCACCCCTCGTGACCGGGGAGCTGTTTTTT.

V and J are TRBV5-1 and TRBJ2-7; D gene ambiguous. V lost 2 bases, J lost 2 bases, and 11 bases lay in between. Germline CDR1 SGHRS, CDR2 YFSETQ. The CDR3 is 14 residues long. The CDR3 sequence: CASSFTVDAYEQYF. CDR3 in DNA: TGCGCCAGCAGCTTCACGGTCGACGCCTACGAGCAGTACTTC.

This chain's CDR3 is CASSPGNGGFEQYF. Written as DNA, the CDR3 is TGCGCCAGCAGCCCGGGAAACGGTGGGTTCGAGCAGTACTTC. The chain uses TRBV5-1 and TRBJ2-7; weak D call: TRBD2 (5 bases). Germline V gene data show CDR1 as SGHRS and CDR2 as YFSETQ. The ends were cut back, 4 bases at V and 6 bases at J, with 17 bases in the middle. The CDR3 extends over 14 amino acids.